These 3 T cell receptor beta chains share one sample of origin, sequenced in a study of cytomegalovirus exposure and HLA in healthy donors. The PCR employed 60 Vbeta primers together with 13 Jbeta primers. The method was immunoSEQ multiplex PCR; TCRdb's version includes in-frame clones alone and lacks a portion of them. The repertoire holds about 190,000 clones, just under 75% seen once, with 4% to 5% in the top ten. Material: PBMCs. These receptors came from a man between 25 and 39 years old in good health and CMV-seropositive.

The chain recombines TRBV10-3 with TRBJ2-5; maybe TRBD2 (6 bases). From germline, CDR1 is ENHRY and CDR2 SYGVKD. There are 14 residues in the CDR3. Trimming pared 7 bases from V and 1 base from J, leaving 13 bases between. DNA of the CDR3: TGTGCCATCATAGCTAGCGCTCTCCAAGAGACCCAGTACTTC. It is translated as CAIIASALQETQYF.

This clone was seen only once. Other DNA sequences in this specimen translate into the identical CDR3. V gene TRBV18 combines with J gene TRBJ2-1; TRBD2 aligns across 12 bases. The trim removed 2 bases at V and 6 bases at J, leaving 2 bases unmatched. Per germline, CDR1 KGHSH and CDR2 LQKENI. The CDR3 runs to 15 residues. The CDR3 DNA sequence: TGTGCCAGCTCACCAGGGACTAGCGGGTCCAATGAGCAGTTCTTC. Translating gives CASSPGTSGSNEQFF.

V and J are TRBV9 and TRBJ1-6, with TRBD1 identical over 7 bases. This CDR3 is built from 14 residues. Per the germline V gene, CDR1 is SGDLS and CDR2 is YYNGEE. The V gene end was trimmed by 0 bases and the J gene end by 7 bases; junction bases not matched to a gene: 1. CDR3 sequence (DNA): TGTGCCAGCAGCGTAGGGGACAGAAATTCACCCCTCCACTTT. Amino acids: CASSVGDRNSPLHF.